The clone carrying this T cell receptor beta chain was counted between two and nine times. This sample was included in a study of technical replicates of blood from a handful of donors. Produced via immunoSEQ multiplex PCR; TCRdb's table is partial and in-frame only. The repertoire consists of 50,000 to 55,000 clones, with about 86% occurring once and the leading ten covering over 5.5%. With 5 bases removed from V and 0 bases from J, the gap between germline ends came to 7 bases. The CDR3 is 13 amino acids. Germline CDR1 SGHVS, CDR2 FNYEAQ. The sequence came from a human donor in good health. Some clones in this sample may be carry-over from other donors' samples. The sample consisted of PBMCs. The chain couples TRBV7-6 to TRBJ1-1; possible D gene TRBD1, 5 bases. This chain's CDR3 is CASSRQLNTEAFF. The CDR3 coding sequence is TGTGCCAGCAGCCGACAGTTGAACACTGAAGCTTTCTTT.